Each of the 32 T cell receptor beta chains below was sequenced from the same sample in a study of CD4 T cells in relation to SARS-CoV-2 and coronaviruses. Before the COVID-19 pandemic, during about 2011-2019, CD4+ T cells were taken from unexposed donors. CD4+ T cells were isolated from the cells after 10 days of culture. For these TCRs, the target antigens are not known. TCRdb's copy holds only in-frame clones and misses some; the assay was immunoSEQ multiplex PCR. The data hold under 20,000 clones, with around three quarters observed a single time. Material: CD4+ T cells from PBMCs, cultured in vitro. The receptors were sampled from a human donor in good health.

This chain joins TRBV12-5 and TRBJ2-1; 15 bases are a match to TRBD2. Trimming cost V 6 bases and J 7 bases; bases outside gene matches: 4. Germline loops: CDR1 LGHNT, CDR2 FRNRAP. The CDR3 totals 15 residues. The chain's CDR3 is CASGRGTSGRNEQFF. The DNA of the CDR3 is TGTGCTAGTGGCCGAGGGACTAGCGGGAGGAATGAGCAGTTCTTC. Complete variable domain (other parts from reference TRBV12-5 and TRBJ2-1): DARVTQTPRHKVTEMGQEVTMRCQPILGHNTVFWYRQTMMQGLELLAYFRNRAPLDDSGMPKDRFSAEMPDATLATLKIQPSEPRDSAVYFCASGRGTSGRNEQFFGPGTRLTVL.

The J gene is TRBJ2-1, the V gene TRBV18; tentatively, D is TRBD2 (5 bases). The ends were cut back, 0 bases at V and 6 bases at J, with 12 bases in the middle. The CDR3 spans 15 residues. Germline V lookup: CDR1 KGHSH, CDR2 LQKENI. The CDR3 DNA sequence: TGTGCCAGCTCACCACCGACTCGGGATACCAATGAGCAGTTCTTC. Amino acid sequence: CASSPPTRDTNEQFF.

The rearrangement uses TRBV18 and TRBJ1-5, with D possibly matching TRBD1 (6 bases). Germline V gene lookup returns CDR1 KGHSH and CDR2 LQKENI. V was clipped by 10 bases and J by 4 bases, with 20 bases between them. CDR3 length equals 15 residues. CDR3 sequence (DNA): TGTGCCACCGACACGCGGGGGCTGCGAAATCAGCCCCAGCATTTT. It codes for CATDTRGLRNQPQHF.

This clone showed up just a few times. The chain joins TRBV25-1 to TRBJ2-1; a weak D match, TRBD2 (6 bases). This CDR3 has 12 residues. Germline-derived CDR1 and CDR2 are MGHDK and SYGVNS. V lost 4 bases, J lost 7 bases, and 8 bases lay in between. The CDR3: CASSVGTNEQFF. The CDR3 DNA follows: TGTGCCAGCAGTGTCGGGACTAATGAGCAGTTCTTC. The whole variable domain, remainder taken from reference TRBV25-1 and TRBJ2-1, is EADIYQTPRYLVIGTGKKITLECSQTMGHDKMYWYQQDPGMELHLIHYSYGVNSTEKGDLSSESTVSRIRTEHFPLTLESARPSHTSQYLCASSVGTNEQFFGPGTRLTVL.

The chain couples TRBV19 to TRBJ1-3; D uncertain. This CDR3 comprises 15 residues. Germline loops: CDR1 LNHDA, CDR2 SQIVND (reference sequence). V lost 4 bases, J lost 3 bases, and 13 bases lay in between. CDR3 residues: CASSTRQFGGNTIYF. In DNA, the CDR3 is TGTGCCAGTAGTACCCGCCAGTTCGGTGGAAACACCATATATTTT.

V is TRBV6-2 or TRBV6-3 and J is TRBJ1-1; D call uncertain. CDR3 size: 13 residues. Germline loops: CDR1 MNHEY, CDR2 SVGEGT. V gave up 1 base and J gave up 5 bases, with 8 bases separating them. The CDR3 here is CASSYFRETEAFF. In DNA form, the CDR3 reads TGTGCCAGCAGTTACTTTAGAGAGACTGAAGCTTTCTTT.

The chain recombines TRBV3-1 (or the pseudogene TRBV3-2) with TRBJ1-6, with D tentatively TRBD1 (5 bases). Trimming took 5 bases from V and 7 from J, leaving 18 bases between them. The CDR3 runs to 16 residues. Germline V gives CDR1 LGHDT, CDR2 YNNKEL (reference sequence). CDR3 sequence reads: CASSFTGGVSNSPLHF. The CDR3 DNA follows: TGTGCCAGCAGCTTCACGGGAGGGGTGAGCAATTCACCCCTCCACTTT.

This clone was seen only a few times. The chain's CDR3 is CANRGDTEAFF. CDR3 bases: TGTGCCAACCGCGGAGACACTGAAGCTTTCTTT. The chain carries TRBV30 and TRBJ1-1; D gene uncertain. The CDR3 spans 11 residues. V was shortened by 8 bases and J by 3 bases, with 10 bases between the two germline ends. CDR1 is GTSNPN, CDR2 SVGIG, per germline (reference sequence).

This rearrangement joins TRBV7-9 to TRBJ2-3; D remains unclear. The V gene lost 3 bases and the J gene lost 6 bases, with 16 bases spanning the gap. The CDR3 totals 15 residues. Per germline, CDR1 SEHNR and CDR2 FQNEAQ (reference sequence). The CDR3 coding sequence is TGTGCCAGCAGCTTCAGGTTCTCCGGAACTGATACGCAGTATTTT. Its protein product is CASSFRFSGTDTQYF.

This clone was counted between two and nine times. The gene calls are TRBV19 and TRBJ1-5, with a tentative D call TRBD1 (5 bases). The CDR3 is made up of 16 amino acids. V was clipped by 3 bases and J by 0 bases, with 12 bases between them. The germline gives CDR1 LNHDA, CDR2 SQIVND (reference sequence). The CDR3 reads CASSMFTGHSNQPQHF. The CDR3 nucleotides are TGTGCCAGTAGTATGTTTACAGGCCATAGCAATCAGCCCCAGCATTTT.

By its share, this clone is large (0.1 to 1%). The rearrangement uses TRBV11-2 and TRBJ1-4, with 8 bases identical to TRBD1. The V segment lost 5 bases and the J segment 7 bases; nucleotides outside the gene matches: 6. The CDR3 contains 14 residues. The germline V gene encodes CDR1 SGHAT and CDR2 FQNNGV. CDR3 protein: CASSPGQGFEKLFF. The CDR3 DNA sequence: TGTGCCAGCAGCCCAGGACAGGGATTTGAAAAACTGTTTTTT.

The chain recombines TRBV6-1 with TRBJ2-1; D may be TRBD1 (5 bases). The CDR3 spans 17 residues. The V gene's germline CDR1 is MNHNS and CDR2 SASEGT. Between the trimmed V and J ends, which lost 1 base and 2 bases, there was a span of 15 bases. Written as DNA, the CDR3 is TGTGCCAGCAGTGAAGAAGGGGTCCACAGAGCCTACAATGAGCAGTTCTTC. Amino acid sequence: CASSEEGVHRAYNEQFF.

The chain carries TRBV9 and TRBJ1-4; perhaps TRBD1 as D (5 bases). With 3 bases removed from V and 8 bases from J, the gap between germline ends came to 11 bases. This CDR3 is built from 13 residues. Germline CDR1 reads SGDLS; CDR2 reads YYNGEE. The DNA for the CDR3 is TGTGCCAGCAGCGCAACCGGGACCGAAAAACTGTTTTTT. Amino acids: CASSATGTEKLFF.

The J gene is TRBJ1-1, the V gene TRBV27; D is unresolved. The germline CDR1 and CDR2 sequences are MNHEY and SMNVEV (reference sequence). This CDR3 has 11 amino acids. Deletions cut 7 bases from V and 3 bases from J, with 6 bases between. CDR3 amino acids: CASKPDTEAFF. CDR3 nucleotide sequence: TGTGCCAGCAAACCGGACACTGAAGCTTTCTTT.

The chain uses TRBV30 and TRBJ2-1; 10 bases match TRBD2. Unmatched junction bases numbered 6, after V lost 1 base and J lost 6 bases. Germline-derived CDR1 and CDR2 are GTSNPN and SVGIG (reference sequence). This CDR3 has 15 residues. CDR3 amino acids: CAWSDSGRAPNEQFF. CDR3 nucleotides: TGTGCCTGGAGTGACAGCGGGAGGGCCCCCAATGAGCAGTTCTTC.

The V call is TRBV5-6, the J call TRBJ1-2, with no clear D. This CDR3 has 15 residues. Germline assignment: CDR1 SGHDT and CDR2 YYEEEE. V lost 1 base and J 6 bases, leaving 16 bases between the germline ends. CDR3 protein: CASSLTTVTVDGYTF. The CDR3 DNA sequence: TGTGCCAGCAGCTTGACGACCGTAACAGTTGATGGCTACACCTTC.

CDR3 amino acids: CASSLWASGEQYF. CDR3 sequence (DNA): TGTGCCAGCAGCTTATGGGCTAGCGGCGAGCAGTACTTC. The genes are TRBV7-2 and TRBJ2-7, with TRBD2 matching 7 bases. The CDR3 covers 13 residues. J was trimmed by 6 bases and V by 2 bases; bases with no gene match: 4. Looked up from germline, CDR1 is SGHTA and CDR2 is FQGNSA.

The CDR3 sequence is CASSVSSGSTDTQYF. The CDR3 DNA follows: TGCGCCAGCAGCGTATCTAGCGGGAGTACAGATACGCAGTATTTT. J is TRBJ2-3 and V is TRBV5-1; 10 bases match TRBD2. This CDR3 has 15 residues. CDR1 is SGHRS, CDR2 YFSETQ, per germline. The V and J ends lost 4 bases and 3 bases, in that order; junction bases with no gene match: 5.

The chain recombines TRBV6-5 with TRBJ2-7; 7 bases line up with TRBD1. This CDR3 region has 16 residues. V was clipped by 0 bases and J by 3 bases; unmatched bases: 8. Germline V lookup: CDR1 MNHEY, CDR2 SVGAGI. The CDR3 DNA sequence: TGTGCCAGCAGTTACTCCGCCGTGACAGGGATCTACGAGCAGTACTTC. This sequence encodes CASSYSAVTGIYEQYF.

This chain uses TRBV12-3 or TRBV12-4 with TRBJ2-2; D is perhaps TRBD1 (5 bases). V dropped 10 bases and J dropped 3 bases, with 12 bases sitting between them. The CDR3 extends over 13 amino acids. CDR3 sequence (DNA): TGTGCCATTGCGAAGGGGTACACCGGGGAGCTGTTTTTT. This sequence encodes CAIAKGYTGELFF.

The chain combines TRBV4-1 with TRBJ1-2, with 9 positions matching TRBD1. The CDR3 contains 15 residues. CDR1 is MGHRA and CDR2 is YSYEKL in the germline V gene. V trimming: 1 base; J trimming: 5 bases; junction bases outside the gene matches: 5. Here the CDR3 DNA reads TGCGCCAGCAGCCAAGCCGGGACAGGGTCTTATGGCTACACCTTC. It specifies CASSQAGTGSYGYTF.

This clone was picked up one time. The V call is TRBV4-2, the J call TRBJ2-1; D not resolved. With 1 base removed from V and 4 bases from J, the gap between germline ends came to 8 bases. The CDR3 has 14 amino acids. Germline V lookup: CDR1 LGHNA, CDR2 YNFKEQ. CDR3 sequence: CASSQGDIYNEQFF. For the CDR3, the DNA is TGTGCCAGCAGCCAAGGGGATATTTACAATGAGCAGTTCTTC.

The sample holds a few counts of this clone. The chain has TRBV5-4 and TRBJ1-4; no definite D call. Germline CDR1 reads SGHNT; CDR2 reads YYREEE (reference sequence). V was cut by 0 bases and J by 4 bases, with 4 bases left in between. The CDR3 loop spans 13 amino acids. This CDR3 is CASSLAGNEKLFF. The CDR3 nucleotides read TGTGCCAGCAGCTTGGCCGGTAATGAAAAACTGTTTTTT.

This clone is a singleton in its sample. The chain has TRBV12-3 or TRBV12-4 and TRBJ2-1, with TRBD2 identical over 7 bases. Germline trimming cut 2 bases from V and 15 bases from J; bases unmatched to any gene: 7. The CDR3 length is 12 residues. The DNA of the CDR3 is TGTGCCAGCAGTTTATCTGGACTAGTACTGTTCTTC. It encodes CASSLSGLVLFF.

The chain employs TRBV4-1 and TRBJ2-7; 11 nucleotides agree with TRBD2. Losses at the gene ends were 1 base for V and 4 bases for J; bases not matched to a gene: 9. Germline CDR1 reads MGHRA; CDR2 reads YSYEKL. The CDR3 is made up of 17 amino acids. CDR3 region: CASSQALLAGVFYEQYF. CDR3 DNA sequence: TGCGCCAGCAGCCAAGCGCTACTAGCGGGGGTGTTTTACGAGCAGTACTTC.

This clone occurred a few times. The chain combines TRBV3-1 (or the pseudogene TRBV3-2) with TRBJ1-1; D unclear. V shed 1 base and J shed 1 base, with 7 bases lying between them. The CDR3 contains 14 residues. In germline, CDR1 is LGHDT, CDR2 YNNKEL (reference sequence). CDR3 residues: CASSQVEGNTEAFF. The CDR3 DNA reads TGTGCCAGCAGCCAAGTCGAGGGGAACACTGAAGCTTTCTTT.

This clone was recorded once. The chain carries TRBV7-9 and TRBJ2-5; 7 bases align to TRBD2. The CDR3 is 13 amino acids. Unmatched junction bases numbered 5, after V lost 5 bases and J lost 5 bases. Per germline, CDR1 SEHNR and CDR2 FQNEAQ (reference sequence). CDR3 DNA: TGTGCCAGCAGCCCCAGCGGGACTGAGACCCAGTACTTC. Its protein is CASSPSGTETQYF.

This clone was picked up a small number of times. The V and J genes are TRBV2 and TRBJ1-5, with 12 nucleotides matching TRBD1. V trimming: 5 bases; J trimming: 7 bases; junction bases outside the gene matches: 6. Germline V gene lookup returns CDR1 SNHLY and CDR2 FYNNEI. The CDR3 covers 15 residues. The CDR3 DNA follows: TGTGCCAGCAGTAAGGGACAGGGGGCTAGCCAGCCCCAGCATTTT. Protein sequence: CASSKGQGASQPQHF.

In this sample, this clone turned up once. The chain combines TRBV6-5 with TRBJ1-5; D is unresolved. Germline V gene sequence: CDR1 MNHEY, CDR2 SVGAGI. There are 13 residues in the CDR3. V lost 6 bases and J lost 6, with 12 bases in between. The CDR3 DNA follows: TGTGCCAGCAGCCCACCCCGGGGTCAGCCCCAGCATTTT. It specifies CASSPPRGQPQHF.

The chain carries TRBV20-1 and TRBJ2-7, with D unclear. Per germline, CDR1 DFQATT and CDR2 SNEGSKA (reference sequence). This CDR3 has 11 amino acids. In DNA, the CDR3 is TGCAGCAGTGCGGTCGGCTACGAGCAGTACTTC. Protein: CSSAVGYEQYF.

This chain joins TRBV25-1 and TRBJ2-3; possible D gene TRBD2, 6 bases. The V gene lost 3 bases and the J gene lost 3 bases, with 16 bases spanning the gap. The CDR3 is 16 residues long. The germline CDR1 and CDR2 sequences are MGHDK and SYGVNS. The chain's CDR3 is CASSESSGKQTDTQYF. CDR3 DNA sequence: TGTGCCAGCAGTGAGAGTAGCGGAAAACAGACAGATACGCAGTATTTT. Filled out from reference TRBV25-1 and TRBJ2-3, the complete variable domain reads EADIYQTPRYLVIGTGKKITLECSQTMGHDKMYWYQQDPGMELHLIHYSYGVNSTEKGDLSSESTVSRIRTEHFPLTLESARPSHTSQYLCASSESSGKQTDTQYFGPGTRLTVL.

The chain recombines TRBV28 with TRBJ2-7; 9 bases are shared with TRBD1. With 6 bases clipped from V and 7 bases from J, the junction kept 10 bases outside the gene matches. The germline V gene has CDR1 MDHEN and CDR2 SYDVKM. The CDR3 extends over 14 amino acids. The CDR3 DNA is TGTGCCAGCAGACCGACAGGGGGATTACGGGAGCAGTACTTC. Protein: CASRPTGGLREQYF.